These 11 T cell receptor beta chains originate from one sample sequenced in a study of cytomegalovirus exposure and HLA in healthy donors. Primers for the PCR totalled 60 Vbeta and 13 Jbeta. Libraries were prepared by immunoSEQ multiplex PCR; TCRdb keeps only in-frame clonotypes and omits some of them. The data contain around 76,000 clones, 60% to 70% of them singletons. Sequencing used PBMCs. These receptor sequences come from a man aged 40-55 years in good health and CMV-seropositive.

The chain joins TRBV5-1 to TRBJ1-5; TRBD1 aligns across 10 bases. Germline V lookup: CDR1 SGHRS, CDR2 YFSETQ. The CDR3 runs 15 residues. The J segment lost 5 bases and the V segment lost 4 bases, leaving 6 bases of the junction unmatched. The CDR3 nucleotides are TGCGCCAGCAGCCCCGGACAGGGGGGCGATCAGCCCCAGCATTTT. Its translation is CASSPGQGGDQPQHF.

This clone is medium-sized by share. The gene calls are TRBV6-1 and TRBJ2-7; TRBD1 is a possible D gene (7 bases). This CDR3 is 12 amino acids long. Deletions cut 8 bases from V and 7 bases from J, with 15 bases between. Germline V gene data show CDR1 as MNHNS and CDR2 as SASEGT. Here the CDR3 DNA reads TGTGCCAGCGGGCGGGACAGCTGGGAGCAGTACTTC. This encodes CASGRDSWEQYF.

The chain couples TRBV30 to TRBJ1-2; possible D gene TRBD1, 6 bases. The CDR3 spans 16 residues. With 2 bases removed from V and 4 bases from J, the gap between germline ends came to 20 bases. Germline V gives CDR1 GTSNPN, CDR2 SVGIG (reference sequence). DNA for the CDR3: TGTGCCTGGAGTCGCAAAACCGGGACAAGGACCTATGGCTACACCTTC. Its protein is CAWSRKTGTRTYGYTF.

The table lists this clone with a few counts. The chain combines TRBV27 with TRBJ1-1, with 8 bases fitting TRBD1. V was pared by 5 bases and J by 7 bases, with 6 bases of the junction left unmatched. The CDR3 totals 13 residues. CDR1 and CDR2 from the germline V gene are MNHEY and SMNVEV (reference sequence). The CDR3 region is CASSPRTGNEAFF. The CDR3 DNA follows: TGTGCCAGCAGTCCCCGGACAGGGAATGAAGCTTTCTTT.

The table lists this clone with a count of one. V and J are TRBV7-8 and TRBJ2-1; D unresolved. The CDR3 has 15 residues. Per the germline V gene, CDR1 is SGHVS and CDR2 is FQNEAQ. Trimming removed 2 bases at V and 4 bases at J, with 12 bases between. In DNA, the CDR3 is TGTGCCAGCAGCTTATCCCACGGGTCTTACAATGAGCAGTTCTTC. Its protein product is CASSLSHGSYNEQFF. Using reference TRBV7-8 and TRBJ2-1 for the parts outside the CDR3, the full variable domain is GAGVSQSPRYKVAKRGQDVALRCDPISGHVSLFWYQQALGQGPEFLTYFQNEAQLDKSGLPSDRFFAERPEGSVSTLKIQRTQQEDSAVYLCASSLSHGSYNEQFFGPGTRLTVL.

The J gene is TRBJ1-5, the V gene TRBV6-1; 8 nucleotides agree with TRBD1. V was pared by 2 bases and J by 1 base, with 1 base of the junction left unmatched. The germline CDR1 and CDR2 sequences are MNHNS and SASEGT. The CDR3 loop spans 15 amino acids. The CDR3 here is CASSENRGSNQPQHF. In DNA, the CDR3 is TGTGCCAGCAGTGAAAACAGGGGGAGCAATCAGCCCCAGCATTTT.

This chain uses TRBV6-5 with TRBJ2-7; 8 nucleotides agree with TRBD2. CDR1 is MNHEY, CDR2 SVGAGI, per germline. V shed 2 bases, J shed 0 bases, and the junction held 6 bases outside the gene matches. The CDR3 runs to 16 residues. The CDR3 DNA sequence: TGTGCCAGCAGTTACGGTACTAGCGGTACCTCCTACGAGCAGTACTTC. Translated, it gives CASSYGTSGTSYEQYF.

For the CDR3, the DNA is TGTGCCAGCAGCTTCCGGACAGGGGGGAATGAGCAGTTCTTC. Encoded protein: CASSFRTGGNEQFF. The J gene is TRBJ2-1, the V gene TRBV7-8, with 10 bases that match TRBD1. This CDR3 has 14 residues. The trim removed 3 bases at V and 7 bases at J, leaving 3 bases unmatched. Germline lookup yields CDR1 SGHVS and CDR2 FQNEAQ.

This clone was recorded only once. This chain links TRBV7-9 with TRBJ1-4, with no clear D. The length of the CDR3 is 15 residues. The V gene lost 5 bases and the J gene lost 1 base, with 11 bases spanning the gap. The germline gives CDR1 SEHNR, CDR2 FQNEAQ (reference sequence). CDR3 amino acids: CASSLPLITNEKLFF. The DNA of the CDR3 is TGTGCCAGCAGCCTCCCACTGATAACTAATGAAAAACTGTTTTTT.

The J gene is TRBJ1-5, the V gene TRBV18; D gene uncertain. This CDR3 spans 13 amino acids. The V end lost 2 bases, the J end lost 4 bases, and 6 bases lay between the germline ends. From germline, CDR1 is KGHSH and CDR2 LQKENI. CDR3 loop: CASSPGGNQPQHF. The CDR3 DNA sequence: TGTGCCAGCTCACCAGGCGGGAATCAGCCCCAGCATTTT.

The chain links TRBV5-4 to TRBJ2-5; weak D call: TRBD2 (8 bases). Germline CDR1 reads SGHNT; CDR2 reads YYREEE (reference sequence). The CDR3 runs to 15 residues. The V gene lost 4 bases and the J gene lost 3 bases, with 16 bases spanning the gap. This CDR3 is CASSPGGGREETQYF. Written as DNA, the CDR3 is TGTGCCAGCAGCCCGGGAGGGGGCAGGGAAGAGACCCAGTACTTC.